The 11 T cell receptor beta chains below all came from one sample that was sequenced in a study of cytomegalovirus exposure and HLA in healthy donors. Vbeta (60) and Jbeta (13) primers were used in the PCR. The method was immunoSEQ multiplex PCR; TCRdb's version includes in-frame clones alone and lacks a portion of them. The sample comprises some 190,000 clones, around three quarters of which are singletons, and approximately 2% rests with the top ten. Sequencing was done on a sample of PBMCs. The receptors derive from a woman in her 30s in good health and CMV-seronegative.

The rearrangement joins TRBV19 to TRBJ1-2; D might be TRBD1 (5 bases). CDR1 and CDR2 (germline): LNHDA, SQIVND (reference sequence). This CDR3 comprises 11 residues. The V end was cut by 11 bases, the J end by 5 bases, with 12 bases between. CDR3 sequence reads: CASGGEYGYTF. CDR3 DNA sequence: TGTGCCTCCGGGGGGGAGTATGGCTACACCTTC.

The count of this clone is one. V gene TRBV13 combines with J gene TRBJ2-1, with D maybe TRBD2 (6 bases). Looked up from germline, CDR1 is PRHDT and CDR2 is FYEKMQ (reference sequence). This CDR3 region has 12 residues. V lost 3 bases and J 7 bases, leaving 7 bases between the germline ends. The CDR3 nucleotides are TGTGCCAGCAGCTTTAGCGGTAATGAGCAGTTCTTC. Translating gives CASSFSGNEQFF.

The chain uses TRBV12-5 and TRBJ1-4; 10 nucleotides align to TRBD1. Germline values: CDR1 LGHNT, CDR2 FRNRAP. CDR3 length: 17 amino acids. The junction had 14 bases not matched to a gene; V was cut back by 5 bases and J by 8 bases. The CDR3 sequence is CASGAGTGAYTGEKLFF. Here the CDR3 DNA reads TGTGCTAGTGGTGCCGGGACAGGGGCCTATACGGGGGAAAAACTGTTTTTT. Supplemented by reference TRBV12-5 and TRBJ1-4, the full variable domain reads DARVTQTPRHKVTEMGQEVTMRCQPILGHNTVFWYRQTMMQGLELLAYFRNRAPLDDSGMPKDRFSAEMPDATLATLKIQPSEPRDSAVYFCASGAGTGAYTGEKLFFGSGTQLSVL.

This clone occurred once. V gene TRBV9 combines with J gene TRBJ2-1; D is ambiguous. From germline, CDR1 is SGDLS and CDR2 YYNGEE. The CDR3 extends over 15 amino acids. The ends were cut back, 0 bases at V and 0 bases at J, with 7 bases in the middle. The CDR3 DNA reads TGTGCCAGCAGCGTAGGAGCGTTCTCCTACAATGAGCAGTTCTTC. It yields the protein CASSVGAFSYNEQFF.

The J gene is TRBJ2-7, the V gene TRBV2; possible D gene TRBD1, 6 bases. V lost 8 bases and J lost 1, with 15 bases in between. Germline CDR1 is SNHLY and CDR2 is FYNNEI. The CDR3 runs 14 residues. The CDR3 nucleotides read TGTGCCAGCCGGCGATTAGACAGGTCCTACGAGCAGTACTTC. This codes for CASRRLDRSYEQYF.

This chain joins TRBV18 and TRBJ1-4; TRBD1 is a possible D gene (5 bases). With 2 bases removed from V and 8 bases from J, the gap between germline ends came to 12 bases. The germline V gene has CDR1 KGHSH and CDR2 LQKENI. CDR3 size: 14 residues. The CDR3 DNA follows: TGTGCCAGCTCACCAAACCAGGGAAACGAAAAACTGTTTTTT. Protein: CASSPNQGNEKLFF.

The CDR3 is CSVDRTGGETQYF. CDR3 sequence (DNA): TGCAGCGTGGATAGGACAGGCGGAGAGACCCAGTACTTC. The chain couples TRBV29-1 to TRBJ2-5; 7 nucleotides agree with TRBD1. Trimming cost V 6 bases and J 4 bases; bases outside gene matches: 8. The CDR3 spans 13 residues. Germline CDR1 reads SQVTM; CDR2 reads ANQGSEA.

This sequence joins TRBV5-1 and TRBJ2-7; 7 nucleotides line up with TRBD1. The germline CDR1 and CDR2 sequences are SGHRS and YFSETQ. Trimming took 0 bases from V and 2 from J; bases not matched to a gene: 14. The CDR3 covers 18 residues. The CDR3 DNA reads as TGCGCCAGCAGCTTGGTCGCCATGACAGGGAGTCTGGCCTACGAGCAGTACTTC. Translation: CASSLVAMTGSLAYEQYF.

As DNA, the CDR3 is TGTGCCAGTAGTATCTCAGGGGTCGCCTACAATGAGCAGTTCTTC. It is translated as CASSISGVAYNEQFF. The chain is built from TRBV19 and TRBJ2-1, with D perhaps matching TRBD1 (6 bases). This CDR3 region has 15 residues. CDR1 LNHDA and CDR2 SQIVND come from the germline V gene (reference sequence). V dropped 3 bases and J dropped 2 bases, with 11 bases sitting between them.

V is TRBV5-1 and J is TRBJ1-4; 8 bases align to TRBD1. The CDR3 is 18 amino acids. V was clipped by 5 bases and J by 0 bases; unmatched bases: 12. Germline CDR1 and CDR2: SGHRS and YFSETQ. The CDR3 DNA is TGCGCCAGCAGGACAGGGGACTCTGAAGGGACAACTAATGAAAAACTGTTTTTT. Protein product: CASRTGDSEGTTNEKLFF.

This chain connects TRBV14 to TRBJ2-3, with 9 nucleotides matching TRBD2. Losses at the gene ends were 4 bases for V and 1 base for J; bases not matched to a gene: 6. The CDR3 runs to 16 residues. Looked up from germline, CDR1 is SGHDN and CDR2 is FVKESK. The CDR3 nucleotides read TGTGCCAGCAGCCGATTAAGCGGGGGGCGCACAGATACGCAGTATTTT. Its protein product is CASSRLSGGRTDTQYF. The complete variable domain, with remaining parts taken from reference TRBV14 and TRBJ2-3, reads EAGVTQFPSHSVIEKGQTVTLRCDPISGHDNLYWYRRVMGKEIKFLLHFVKESKQDESGMPNNRFLAERTGGTYSTLKVQPAELEDSGVYFCASSRLSGGRTDTQYFGPGTRLTVL.